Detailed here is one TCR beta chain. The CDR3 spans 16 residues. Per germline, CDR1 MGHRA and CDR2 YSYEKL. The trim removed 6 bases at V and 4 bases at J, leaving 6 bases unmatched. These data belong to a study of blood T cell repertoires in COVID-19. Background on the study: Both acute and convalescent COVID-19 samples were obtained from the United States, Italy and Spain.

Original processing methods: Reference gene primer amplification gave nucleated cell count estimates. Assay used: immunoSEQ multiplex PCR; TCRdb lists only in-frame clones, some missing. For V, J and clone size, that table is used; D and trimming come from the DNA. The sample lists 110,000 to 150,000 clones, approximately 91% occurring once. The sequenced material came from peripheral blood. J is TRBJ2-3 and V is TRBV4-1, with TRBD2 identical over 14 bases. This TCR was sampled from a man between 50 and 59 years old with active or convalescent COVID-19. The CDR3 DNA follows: TGCGCCAGCAGTCGACTAGCGGGAGGGCCGGCAGATACGCAGTATTTT. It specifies CASSRLAGGPADTQYF.